This record looks at one T cell receptor beta chain sequence and its context. This clone's antigen is unknown. No base quality values were provided; no much bigger clone lies one nucleotide off. These data originate in a study of regulatory and conventional T cells in RAG deficiency (dated by TCRdb to the late 2010s). Regarding the study in general: The study used high-throughput TCR beta sequencing to compare repertoire diversity and composition of Treg, conventional CD4+ and CD8+ T cells between RAG-deficient patients and healthy controls.

For repertoire analyses, the comparison group consisted of fewer than 10 healthy control donors. CD8+ T cells lacking CD4 were purified from blood before genomic DNA extraction. The trim is 8 bases for V and 5 bases for J, with a gap of 12 bases between the germline ends. Looking up the germline V gene yields CDR1 MDHEN and CDR2 SYDVKM. Its CDR3 holds 13 amino acids, cysteine through phenylalanine. CDR3 DNA is the only sequence kept; it has 39 bases, read in frame from the first base. To prepare the library, the immunoSEQ multiplex PCR assay was applied. Genomic DNA from the sorted T-cell subsets was used to amplify rearranged TCR beta chain products, which were then sequenced. The study's processing was this. Shannon entropy and Simpson indices were used to measure how diverse the repertoire of productive TCR beta rearrangements was. To gauge clonal expansion, the frequencies of the 100 most abundant productive TCR beta clonotypes among total reads were added together. A self-reactivity index based on amino acid usage at CDR3beta positions 6 and 7 was applied to the TRB repertoires. Two-way ANOVA was used for repertoire analyses, while Student t or Mann-Whitney tests were used for flow cytometric analyses. TCRdb obtained this table from immuneACCESS and retained in-frame rearrangements with V and J assigned. These tables miss some clones; where compared with another copy, unresolved V genes account for less than half of the shortfall, and the remainder is unexplained. The V and J calls and clone size come from that table; D and trimming were worked out from the DNA. The sample table records 34,000 or so clones; around 91% of these occur just once. The top ten hold roughly 13% of the sample.

Broad study findings and their caveats: Compared with control T-cell subpopulations, the RAG-deficient patients had markedly lower Shannon entropy and higher Simpson indices. In Omenn syndrome and CID/AS patients compared with controls, around 100-fold fewer unique TCR beta sequences were detected from Treg cells, versus around 9.5-fold fewer for other subsets. All patient T-cell subsets had shorter CDR3 lengths; Omenn syndrome patients showed >75% Treg-Tconv repertoire overlap at nucleotide and amino acid level. Rather than being bona fide Treg cells, the sorted CD25-high CD127-low cells in Omenn syndrome patients may represent peripherally activated cells. For some subjects, some T-cell subset analyses were not performed.

Another study also made use of these data, one on regulatory T cells. The second paper further reports: For the multiplex PCR, 52 forward TRBV primers and 13 reverse TRBJ primers were used, and amplification bias was corrected with both assay-based and computational methods. Restricted unique TRB V-J pairs and skewed V and J gene usage were observed in patient repertoires, most markedly in regulatory T cells. Between CD3G-deficient patients and healthy controls, the study compared T-cell receptor beta repertoires in sorted regulatory T cells, conventional CD4+ T cells and CD8+ T cells. Ficoll density separation was used to isolate peripheral blood mononuclear cells. CD3+ CD8+ CD4- T cells were isolated using a FACSAria cell sorter. Within the immunoSEQ assay, multiplex PCR amplified rearranged TRB loci from genomic DNA. An Illumina HiSeq platform was used to sequence the TRB amplicons. Custom algorithms error-filtered the raw sequences and aligned the raw sequences to reference gene sequences, after which the immunoSEQ online tools were used for analysis. Frequencies of productive and nonproductive TRB rearrangements were assessed among unique sequences as well as among total sequences. Group comparisons used t tests, Mann-Whitney tests or two-way ANOVA run in Prism software.

Sequenced sample: CD8+ T cells sorted from blood. The chain uses TRBV28 and TRBJ1-4; the D gene is perhaps TRBD1, from 5 matching bases. The receptor comes from a human donor in good health. The CDR3 here reads CASRDGGNEKLFF. The bases read TGTGCCAGCCGGGACGGAGGGAATGAAAAACTGTTTTTT.